A single sample gave rise to the 4 T cell receptor beta chains below, sequenced in a study of cytomegalovirus exposure and HLA in healthy donors. It was with 60 Vbeta and 13 Jbeta primers that the PCR ran. Produced via immunoSEQ multiplex PCR; TCRdb's table is partial and in-frame only. The sample contains about 100,000 clones, more than 75% of which appear only once. Sample: PBMCs. Receptors originate from a woman between 55 and 75 years old in good health and CMV-seronegative.

The CDR3 DNA sequence: TGTGCCAGCTCACCAATTGGGACACCTAGCACAGATACGCAGTATTTT. The encoded protein is CASSPIGTPSTDTQYF. This chain connects TRBV18 to TRBJ2-3; a possible D gene is TRBD1 (6 bases). The CDR3 contains 16 residues. The V gene lost 2 bases and the J gene lost 0 bases, with 12 bases spanning the gap. Germline CDR1 KGHSH, CDR2 LQKENI.

The rearrangement uses TRBV19 and TRBJ1-1, with 7 positions matching TRBD1. V was clipped by 6 bases and J by 1 base; unmatched bases: 5. From germline, CDR1 is LNHDA and CDR2 SQIVND (reference sequence). There are 14 residues in the CDR3. CDR3 residues: CASRKGQPNTEAFF. DNA of the CDR3: TGTGCCAGTAGGAAGGGACAGCCGAACACTGAAGCTTTCTTT.

The V gene is TRBV5-8, the J gene TRBJ2-5; 13 nucleotides match TRBD2. The CDR3 loop spans 16 amino acids. V was clipped by 4 bases and J by 4 bases; unmatched bases: 7. Germline V gene sequence: CDR1 SGHTS, CDR2 YDEGEE. CDR3 protein: CASSPGLAGARETQYF. The CDR3 DNA sequence: TGTGCCAGCAGCCCTGGACTAGCGGGGGCGCGAGAGACCCAGTACTTC. Filled out from reference TRBV5-8 and TRBJ2-5, the complete variable domain reads EAGVTQSPTHLIKTRGQQATLRCSPISGHTSVYWYQQALGLGLQFLLWYDEGEERNRGNFPPRFSGRQFPNYSSELNVNALELEDSALYLCASSPGLAGARETQYFGPGTRLLVL.

This sequence joins TRBV10-3 and TRBJ2-1; TRBD2 matches 10 bases. Germline lookup yields CDR1 ENHRY and CDR2 SYGVKD. With 3 bases clipped from V and 2 bases from J, the junction kept 7 bases outside the gene matches. The CDR3 is 17 residues long. The CDR3 is CAISDPTGTSAYNEQFF. Here the CDR3 DNA reads TGTGCCATCAGTGACCCTACCGGGACTAGCGCCTACAATGAGCAGTTCTTC.